The 21 T cell receptor beta chains in this list originate from one sample, sequenced in a study of early T cells in non-severe SARS-CoV-2 infection. MiXCR was run by TCRdb on the 5' RACE reads, yielding one entry per CDR3 protein. The sample comprises 100,000 to 130,000 distinct CDR3 sequences, over 10% of which are singletons, and less than 3.5% rests with the top ten. Sequencing was performed on whole blood. These receptors came from an adult who was a healthcare worker with PCR-confirmed SARS-CoV-2 infection or an uninfected control (not recorded which).

This clonotype has only a few counts. The chain uses TRBV6-6 and TRBJ1-5, with D hard to call. Looked up from germline, CDR1 is MNHNY and CDR2 is SVGAGI (reference sequence). Trimming took off 4 bases at V and 1 base at J, with 8 bases between the two ends. This CDR3 has 14 residues. The CDR3: CASSWRVSNQPQHF. The CDR3 coding sequence is TGTGCCAGCAGTTGGAGGGTGAGCAATCAGCCCCAGCATTTT.

The chain couples TRBV29-1 to TRBJ2-5; no clear D gene. Trimming cost V 3 bases and J 4 bases, with 12 bases left between them. Germline loops: CDR1 SQVTM, CDR2 ANQGSEA. The CDR3 consists of 13 residues. CDR3 loop: CSVDLGHGETQYF. The CDR3 DNA follows: TGCAGCGTTGATTTGGGTCATGGAGAGACCCAGTACTTC.

This clonotype appeared a few times. V and J are TRBV20-1 and TRBJ1-6; D is perhaps TRBD1 (5 bases). This CDR3 has 14 amino acids. Germline V gene lookup returns CDR1 DFQATT and CDR2 SNEGSKA (reference sequence). Deletions cut 3 bases from V and 8 bases from J, with 14 bases between. The CDR3 sequence is CSASQLGDHSPLHF. CDR3 sequence (DNA): TGCAGTGCTAGTCAATTAGGGGACCATTCACCCCTCCACTTT.

This clonotype was counted ten times or more. The chain recombines TRBV6-2 or TRBV6-3 with TRBJ2-4; D is undetermined. V was clipped by 2 bases and J by 15 bases, with 17 bases between them. The CDR3 extends over 13 amino acids. In germline, CDR1 is MNHEY, CDR2 SVGEGT. CDR3 sequence reads: CASSYGSRTHGYF. CDR3 DNA: TGTGCCAGCAGTTACGGATCCCGGACCCACGGGTACTTC.

J is TRBJ2-7 and V is TRBV15; D is perhaps TRBD1 (6 bases). The CDR3 loop spans 15 amino acids. Trimming took 3 bases from V and 6 from J, leaving 18 bases between them. Germline V lookup: CDR1 LNHNV, CDR2 YYDKDF (reference sequence). CDR3 coding DNA: TGTGCCACCAGCAGGGAATTAATTGGGGGCAGCGAGCAGTACTTC. Its translation is CATSRELIGGSEQYF.

V gene TRBV6-1 combines with J gene TRBJ1-1; D not resolved. CDR1 and CDR2 (germline): MNHNS, SASEGT. Deletions cut 8 bases from V and 1 base from J, with 11 bases between. The CDR3 has 13 residues. CDR3 region: CASGLSGNTEAFF. The CDR3 DNA follows: TGTGCCAGCGGTCTCTCAGGGAACACTGAAGCTTTCTTT.

There are a few counts of this clonotype. V usage is TRBV29-1 and J usage is TRBJ2-7; perhaps TRBD2 as D (5 bases). The CDR3 sequence is 12 residues long. CDR1 and CDR2 from the germline V gene are SQVTM and ANQGSEA. V shed 5 bases and J shed 7 bases, with 15 bases lying between them. The CDR3 spells CSVWTGQVEQYF. CDR3 sequence (DNA): TGCAGCGTTTGGACTGGGCAGGTGGAGCAGTACTTC.

The chain employs TRBV10-2 and TRBJ2-7; weak D call: TRBD2 (6 bases). The CDR3 sequence is 16 residues long. V gave up 4 bases and J gave up 6 bases, with 22 bases separating them. In germline, CDR1 is WSHSY, CDR2 SAAADI. The CDR3 is CASSVSGVPFRGEQYF. CDR3 sequence (DNA): TGCGCCAGCAGTGTGTCGGGAGTCCCTTTTCGGGGCGAGCAGTACTTC.

This clonotype has a count of ten or more. The V call is TRBV6-5, the J call TRBJ1-6; 7 bases match TRBD1. Per the germline V gene, CDR1 is MNHEY and CDR2 is SVGAGI. The CDR3 is 15 residues long. J gave up 12 bases and V 0 bases, and 8 bases lay outside the gene matches. The CDR3 here is CASSYSLSRGEPLHF. In DNA, the CDR3 is TGTGCCAGCAGTTACTCACTGAGCAGGGGGGAACCCCTCCACTTT.

This clonotype was observed many times. This chain links TRBV12-3 or TRBV12-4 with TRBJ2-1, with 7 bases fitting TRBD2. This CDR3 has 14 residues. After removal of 10 bases from V and 4 bases from J, the junction contained 10 bases not matched to a gene. The CDR3 DNA sequence: TGTGCCACCTTTAAGCGGGGAGCTTACAATGAGCAGTTCTTC. Translation gives CATFKRGAYNEQFF.

This clonotype appeared many times. The CDR3 DNA follows: TGTGCCAGCAGTTTATCGGGACACTACTATGGCTACACCTTC. Protein: CASSLSGHYYGYTF. This rearrangement joins TRBV27 to TRBJ1-2; weak D call: TRBD1 (6 bases). This CDR3 spans 14 amino acids. V lost 0 bases, J lost 3 bases, and 8 bases lay in between. CDR1 is MNHEY and CDR2 is SMNVEV in the germline V gene (reference sequence).

The table lists this clonotype with many counts. At one of its ends the junction is not consistent with the germline gene, which may arise from a read error. The gene calls are TRBV7-9 and TRBJ2-5; 9 bases fit TRBD2. This CDR3 comprises 14 residues. Per germline, CDR1 SEHNR and CDR2 FQNEAQ (reference sequence). CDR3 region: CASSLEGLAGKFNF. Here the CDR3 DNA reads TGTGCCAGCAGCTTAGAGGGACTAGCAGGGAAGTTCAACTTC.

This chain uses TRBV7-3 with TRBJ1-1; unclear D gene. Per the germline V gene, CDR1 is SGHTA and CDR2 is FQGTGA. CDR3 length equals 15 residues. V was shortened by 1 base and J by 4 bases, with 13 bases between the two germline ends. This CDR3 is CASSLSRERSTEAFF. Written as DNA, the CDR3 is TGTGCCAGCAGCTTAAGTAGGGAACGGAGCACTGAAGCTTTCTTT.

This sequence joins TRBV14 and TRBJ2-7; 7 positions agree with TRBD2. The junction had 6 bases not matched to a gene; V was cut back by 4 bases and J by 0 bases. This CDR3 is 15 amino acids long. Germline loops: CDR1 SGHDN, CDR2 FVKESK. CDR3: CASSLWGGSSYEQYF. The DNA for the CDR3 is TGTGCCAGCAGCCTATGGGGGGGGAGCTCCTACGAGCAGTACTTC.

This clonotype was seen a few times. This chain uses TRBV5-1 with TRBJ1-1; D is unresolved. The CDR3 has 15 amino acids. V was clipped by 0 bases and J by 1 base, with 10 bases between them. From germline, CDR1 is SGHRS and CDR2 YFSETQ. CDR3 sequence (DNA): TGCGCCAGCAGCTTGGGAGGCAGCCGGAACACTGAAGCTTTCTTT. Translated, it gives CASSLGGSRNTEAFF.

Notes on this clonotype: A read error may be the cause here, since a much bigger clone is one base away. V and J are TRBV5-4 and TRBJ2-1; the D is unclear. Germline V gene sequence: CDR1 SGHNT, CDR2 YYREEE (reference sequence). The CDR3 extends over 14 amino acids. V was clipped by 3 bases and J by 8 bases, with 15 bases between them. The CDR3 DNA follows: TGTGCCAGCAGCTGGACCCGCACTGTGGATGAGCAGTTCTTC. Protein: CASSWTRTVDEQFF.

The gene calls are TRBV29-1 and TRBJ2-5; no clear D. Between the trimmed V and J ends, which lost 4 bases and 1 base, there was a span of 10 bases. The CDR3 totals 13 residues. Germline CDR1 is SQVTM and CDR2 is ANQGSEA. CDR3 protein: CSVVARPQETQYF. CDR3 bases: TGCAGCGTTGTGGCACGACCCCAAGAGACCCAGTACTTC.

The sample holds many counts of this clonotype. V usage is TRBV10-1 and J usage is TRBJ2-7; TRBD2 matches at 12 bases. This CDR3 is 15 amino acids long. The V and J ends lost 6 bases and 3 bases, in that order; junction bases with no gene match: 6. Germline CDR1 is WNHNN and CDR2 is SYGVQD (reference sequence). CDR3 in DNA: TGCGCCAGCAGCTCCGGACTAGCGGGAAGCTACGAGCAGTACTTC. Protein: CASSSGLAGSYEQYF.

This clonotype was seen at least ten times. The chain is built from TRBV5-1 and TRBJ2-1, with a tentative D call TRBD2 (6 bases). Germline CDR1 reads SGHRS; CDR2 reads YFSETQ. V lost 0 bases and J lost 0, with 10 bases in between. This CDR3 is 16 amino acids long. The CDR3 is CASSLVAGNSYNEQFF. The CDR3 DNA reads TGCGCCAGCAGCTTGGTTGCGGGGAACTCCTACAATGAGCAGTTCTTC.

This clonotype was observed at least ten times. This is likely a read error, given that the CDR3 carries no conserved phenylalanine or tryptophan at its end. No DNA is shown, since the ends of the CDR3 on it are uncertain; the CDR3 is the one TCRdb lists. The chain uses TRBV24-1 and TRBJ2-7; the D segment call TRBD1 is taken from the table without a DNA check. The germline V gene has CDR1 KGHDR and CDR2 SFDVKD. The length of the CDR3 is 12 amino acids, counting both ends. The CDR3: CATSDLRDRGRL.

This clonotype was seen many times. V gene TRBV9 combines with J gene TRBJ2-3; D gene uncertain. Germline loops: CDR1 SGDLS, CDR2 YYNGEE. The CDR3 loop spans 14 amino acids. Trimming stripped 2 bases from V and 2 bases from J, with 9 bases between. Here the CDR3 reads CASSVRLFTDTQYF. CDR3 bases: TGTGCCAGCAGCGTCCGACTCTTCACAGATACGCAGTATTTT.